The clone carrying this T cell receptor (beta chain) appeared a few times. At one end the junction does not follow the germline gene, possibly because of a read error. Different DNA sequences within this sample yield the same CDR3. MiXCR reprocessed the PCR reads for TCRdb. The sample records around 6,000 clones, around 16% being singletons. Germline CDR1 and CDR2: DFQATT and SNEGSKA (reference sequence). This CDR3 has 15 amino acids. These data originate in a study of metastatic and nonmetastatic thyroid tumors. Patients were all untreated before their thyroid surgery. The V and J genes are TRBV20-1 and TRBJ2-1; 8 bases agree with TRBD2. The source is a male donor with papillary thyroid cancer or a benign thyroid nodule (not recorded which). Some clones in this sample may be carry-over from other donors' samples. The sample comprised tumor tissue. CDR3 in DNA: TGCAGTGCCAGAGCGGGAGTAAGCTCCTACAATGAGCAGTTCTTC. This gives the protein CSARAGVSSYNEQFF.